Listed below are T cell receptor beta chains from one sample, sequenced in a study of regulatory T cells in long-lasting Graves disease. In TCRdb, the multiplex PCR reads were re-called with MiXCR into one record per CDR3 protein. The profile shows over 500,000 distinct CDR3 sequences, roughly a sixth of them singletons. The same specimen was also included in a second study, on T cells in Graves' hyperthyroidism and ophthalmopathy.

The input for sequencing was peripheral blood mononuclear cells (PBMCs), taken at new diagnosis, from a patient treated with antithyroid drugs. The receptors originated from a man aged 18 to 30 with Graves disease. CDR3s include the opening cysteine and the closing phenylalanine or tryptophan. Fields, in order: V gene, D gene, clone size, J gene, CDR3 protein, CDR3 DNA. D genes are given only for firm matches. The listing skips clone size in some rows; elsewhere it reads once, few, many or a size class.

>TRBV7-8|TRBD1|many|TRBJ2-7
CASSPSPGQSSYEQYF
TGTGCCAGCAGCCCATCCCCGGGACAGAGCTCCTACGAGCAGTACTTC
>TRBV28|-|few|TRBJ2-6
CASSSPRAGANVLTF
TGTGCCAGTTCATCTCCGAGAGCTGGGGCCAACGTCCTGACTTTC
>TRBV12-3/TRBV12-4|-|many|TRBJ2-7
CASSSPDRAYEQYF
TGTGCCAGCAGTTCCCCGGACAGAGCCTACGAGCAGTACTTC
>TRBV7-2|-|many|TRBJ1-2
CASSFRAQPPGYTF
TGTGCCAGCAGCTTCCGGGCCCAGCCGCCTGGCTACACCTTC
>TRBV5-1|TRBD1|-|TRBJ1-6
CASSPSGGDSPLHF
TGCGCCAGCAGCCCATCAGGGGGCGATTCACCCCTCCACTTT
>TRBV18|-|once|TRBJ2-5
CASSPPVGETQYF
TGTGCCAGCTCACCACCGGTAGGCGAGACCCAGTACTTC
>TRBV20-1|-|-|TRBJ2-3
CSAPQGNAAWDTQYF
TGCAGTGCTCCCCAAGGGAATGCGGCCTGGGATACGCAGTATTTT
>TRBV12-3/TRBV12-4|-|many|TRBJ2-7
CASSPAGAKMYEQYF
TGTGCCAGCAGTCCAGCCGGCGCAAAGATGTACGAGCAGTACTTC
>TRBV3-1|-|many|TRBJ2-2
CASSPANTGELFF
TGTGCCAGCAGCCCTGCCAACACCGGGGAGCTGTTTTTT
>TRBV29-1|TRBD1|few|TRBJ2-7
CSVAELGTGPYEQYF
TGCAGCGTTGCGGAGTTAGGGACAGGGCCCTACGAGCAGTACTTC
>TRBV7-3|-|-|TRBJ2-1
CASSLRETSYNEQFF
TGTGCCAGCAGTCTACGGGAGACTTCCTACAATGAGCAGTTCTTC
>TRBV4-1|-|-|TRBJ2-5
CASSPASAHRDQETQYF
TGCGCCAGCAGCCCCGCGTCCGCCCACAGGGACCAAGAGACCCAGTACTTC
>TRBV5-1|-|many|TRBJ2-1
CASSIGLSYNEQFF
TGCGCCAGCAGCATTGGACTTTCCTACAATGAGCAGTTCTTC
>TRBV13|TRBD2|-|TRBJ2-3
CASSFRNGRAPDTQYF
TGTGCCAGCAGCTTTAGGAACGGGAGGGCCCCAGATACGCAGTATTTT
>TRBV20-1|-|-|TRBJ2-1
CSANSPGRSHNEQFF
TGCAGTGCTAACTCCCCCGGGAGAAGCCACAATGAGCAGTTCTTC
>TRBV7-2|-|-|TRBJ2-2
CASSLATAGTGELFF
TGTGCCAGCAGCTTAGCGACAGCTGGCACCGGGGAGCTGTTTTTT
>TRBV5-1|-|few|TRBJ1-2
CASSLENNRDGRYTF
TGCGCCAGCAGCTTGGAAAATAACAGGGACGGTCGGTACACCTTC
>TRBV18|TRBD1|few|TRBJ1-2
CASSPDRVTYSGYTF
TGTGCCAGCTCACCCGACAGGGTAACCTATTCTGGCTACACCTTC
>TRBV5-1|-|few|TRBJ2-4
CASRGETEQKNIQYF
TGCGCCAGCCGTGGGGAGACCGAACAAAAAAACATTCAGTACTTC
>TRBV28|-|many|TRBJ2-5
CASRGQETQYF
TGTGCCAGCAGGGGGCAAGAGACCCAGTACTTC
>TRBV12-3/TRBV12-4|-|many|TRBJ2-5
CASRPSGKGETQYF
TGTGCCAGCAGACCTTCCGGGAAGGGGGAGACCCAGTACTTC
>TRBV5-1|TRBD1|few|TRBJ2-2
CASSLPGQETTGELFF
TGCGCCAGCAGCTTACCGGGACAGGAGACTACCGGGGAGCTGTTTTTT
>TRBV7-9|TRBD1|-|TRBJ2-3
CASSFVAGGFHSSTDTQYF
TGTGCCAGCAGCTTCGTGGCAGGGGGTTTTCATTCTAGCACAGATACGCAGTATTTT
>TRBV6-1|-|many|TRBJ1-1
CASTLDGNTEAFF
TGTGCCAGCACCTTAGACGGGAACACTGAAGCTTTCTTT
>TRBV20-1|-|-|TRBJ2-7
CSARSPRRGDSYEQYF
TGCAGTGCTAGAAGCCCCCGCAGGGGAGACTCCTACGAGCAGTACTTC
>TRBV3-1|-|many|TRBJ1-1
CASSQDRGRFLFF
TGTGCCAGCAGCCAAGATCGAGGTCGTTTCTTATTCTTT
>TRBV5-5|-|-|TRBJ2-2
CASSPQGRQRTGELFF
TGTGCCAGCAGCCCCCAGGGACGTCAGAGGACCGGGGAGCTGTTTTTT
>TRBV14|-|few|TRBJ2-4
CASSQTNIQYF
TGTGCCAGCAGCCAGACAAACATTCAGTACTTC
>TRBV6-1|TRBD2|-|TRBJ2-7
CASRLGTSGNYEQYF
TGTGCCAGCAGACTCGGGACTAGCGGGAACTACGAGCAGTACTTC
>TRBV29-1|TRBD2|-|TRBJ2-1
CSVWTSGGSSYNEQFF
TGCAGCGTTTGGACTAGCGGGGGAAGCTCCTACAATGAGCAGTTCTTC
>TRBV20-1|TRBD2|few|TRBJ2-7
CSARDPSTSGRGQYF
TGCAGTGCTAGAGACCCTTCTACTAGCGGGAGGGGCCAGTACTTC
>TRBV9|-|few|TRBJ2-2
CASSPFMGGNTGELFF
TGTGCCAGCAGCCCATTTATGGGAGGGAACACCGGGGAGCTGTTTTTT
>TRBV7-8|TRBD2|many|TRBJ2-5
CASSLGLAPPRETQYF
TGTGCCAGCAGCTTGGGACTAGCGCCTCCCCGGGAGACCCAGTACTTC
>TRBV5-1|TRBD1|many|TRBJ1-4
CASSGDSQNEKLFF
TGCGCCAGCAGCGGGGACAGTCAAAATGAAAAACTGTTTTTT
>TRBV20-1|TRBD2|few|TRBJ2-1
CSATTGLGNEQFF
TGCAGTGCGACTACGGGACTAGGCAATGAGCAGTTCTTC
>TRBV18|-|-|TRBJ1-4
CASSPAGEKLFF
TGTGCCAGCTCACCCGCGGGTGAAAAACTGTTTTTT
>TRBV20-1|TRBD1|few|TRBJ2-1
CSAFGTGLYNEQFF
TGCAGTGCTTTCGGGACAGGGCTCTACAATGAGCAGTTCTTC